Each of the 8 T cell receptor beta chains below was sequenced from the same sample in a study of metastatic and nonmetastatic thyroid tumors. Not a single patient had been given any form of treatment at any point before undergoing thyroid surgery. TCRdb re-processed the PCR reads through MiXCR. The sample lists approximately 50,000 clones, roughly 20% occurring once. Material for sequencing was blood. The receptors come from a female donor with papillary thyroid cancer or a benign thyroid nodule (not recorded which). Some clones in this sample may be carry-over from other donors' samples.

With regard to this clone: A read error may account for a junction end that differs from germline. Distinct nucleotide sequences in the sample also encode this CDR3. The chain couples TRBV5-1 to TRBJ2-7, with a weak D call TRBD2 (5 bases). The CDR3 is 14 amino acids. CDR1 SGHRS and CDR2 YFSETQ come from the germline V gene. The CDR3 is CASSLTGGSHEQYF. For the CDR3, the DNA is TGCGCCAGCAGCTTGACTGGAGGTTCCCACGAACAGTACTTC.

Ten or more counts support this clone. Being one base from a much bigger clone, this may be a read error. Within the sample, other DNA sequences also encode this same CDR3. This chain joins TRBV10-2 and TRBJ2-5, with D perhaps TRBD2 (5 bases). CDR3 size: 14 residues. Germline-derived CDR1 and CDR2 are WSHSY and SAAADI. Trimming shortened V by 5 bases and J by 5 bases, and 15 bases separated the two germline ends. CDR3 residues: CASSSPGIGETQYF. CDR3 DNA: TGCGCCAGCAGTTCCCCGGGGATTGGGGAGACCCAGTACTTC.

This clone has a count of ten or more. The genes are TRBV7-6 and TRBJ2-2; perhaps TRBD1 as D (5 bases). The CDR3 is 13 residues long. Trimming left V 5 bases short and J 4 bases short, with 8 bases between. Germline V CDR1 and CDR2: SGHVS, FNYEAQ. The CDR3 loop reads CASSPGPTGELFF. CDR3 coding DNA: TGTGCCAGCAGCCCAGGGCCCACCGGGGAGCTGTTTTTT.

This clone was picked up many times. J is TRBJ2-5 and V is TRBV27, with 7 bases that match TRBD1. The CDR3 contains 13 residues. Germline assignment: CDR1 MNHEY and CDR2 SMNVEV (reference sequence). V trimming: 6 bases; J trimming: 4 bases; junction bases outside the gene matches: 5. Here the CDR3 reads CASRLTGVETQYF. The CDR3 DNA follows: TGTGCCAGCAGACTAACAGGGGTAGAGACCCAGTACTTC.

J is TRBJ2-7 and V is TRBV20-1, with 11 bases that match TRBD1. This CDR3 contains 15 residues. After removal of 0 bases from V and 2 bases from J, the junction contained 3 bases not matched to a gene. Germline-derived CDR1 and CDR2 are DFQATT and SNEGSKA (reference sequence). The CDR3 DNA sequence: TGCAGTGCTAGAGAGGGGACAGGGGGTACCTACGAGCAGTACTTC. Translating it yields CSAREGTGGTYEQYF.

This clone was detected many times. The chain recombines TRBV3-1 with TRBJ2-5, with TRBD2 as a possible D gene (7 bases). The V gene lost 6 bases and the J gene lost 7 bases, with 15 bases spanning the gap. The CDR3 sequence is 13 residues long. In germline, CDR1 is LGHDT, CDR2 YNNKEL (reference sequence). The CDR3 sequence: CASREGGGRTQYF. CDR3 sequence (DNA): TGTGCCAGCAGAGAAGGGGGGGGTAGGACCCAGTACTTC.

Note on this clone: This could be a read error, since a much larger clone is one nucleotide away. The rearrangement uses TRBV7-2 and TRBJ2-1; no clear D. Germline V gives CDR1 SGHTA, CDR2 FQGNSA. This CDR3 region has 13 residues. The CDR3 sequence is CSSSLGPLNEQFF. Written as DNA, the CDR3 is TGTTCCAGCAGCTTGGGCCCTCTCAATGAGCAGTTCTTC.

This clone is a singleton in its sample. The J gene is TRBJ2-7, the V gene TRBV30; 10 bases map to TRBD2. This CDR3 is 15 amino acids long. CDR1 GTSNPN and CDR2 SVGIG come from the germline V gene (reference sequence). V lost 5 bases to trimming and J lost 4 bases; unmatched junction nucleotides: 11. The DNA for the CDR3 is TGTGCCTGGCGTCCCACCGCTAGCGGGAGATACGAGCAGTACTTC. It is translated as CAWRPTASGRYEQYF.